These 6 T cell receptor beta chains were sequenced from one sample in a study of control samples from healthy donors and cancer patients. Profiling relied on immunoSEQ multiplex PCR, and the TCRdb table lists in-frame clones only, not all of them. The sample lists more than 140,000 clones; 75% to 95% were seen once. The sequenced sample was blood. The receptors shown here come from a man between 18 and 35 years old in good health.

The chain has TRBV7-2 and TRBJ1-5; D might be TRBD1 (5 bases). V shed 1 base and J shed 1 base, with 11 bases lying between them. Germline assignment: CDR1 SGHTA and CDR2 FQGNSA. The CDR3 totals 16 residues. The CDR3 DNA follows: TGTGCCAGCAGCTTAGGGGGCGGCAGGAGCAATCAGCCCCAGCATTTT. Amino acid sequence: CASSLGGGRSNQPQHF.

The CDR3 bases are TGTGCCAGCGTCTCATGGGATGAAAAACTGTTTTTT. This sequence encodes CASVSWDEKLFF. This chain links TRBV6-5 with TRBJ1-4; D unresolved. The CDR3 is 12 amino acids. The germline CDR1 and CDR2 sequences are MNHEY and SVGAGI. Deletions cut 8 bases from V and 6 bases from J, with 10 bases between.

This rearrangement joins TRBV7-2 to TRBJ2-1; D may be TRBD2 (6 bases). Germline V CDR1 and CDR2: SGHTA, FQGNSA. CDR3 length equals 14 residues. V was shortened by 5 bases and J by 5 bases, with 13 bases between the two germline ends. This chain's CDR3 is CASSPGGRDNEQFF. CDR3 DNA: TGTGCCAGCAGCCCCGGGGGTCGCGACAATGAGCAGTTCTTC.

CDR3 DNA: TGCGCCAGCAGCCAAGAAAAGGTGGAGGAGCAGTTCTTC. It encodes CASSQEKVEEQFF. The chain is built from TRBV4-1 and TRBJ2-1; D gene unclear. This CDR3 region has 13 residues. Germline CDR1 reads MGHRA; CDR2 reads YSYEKL. Trimming cost V 0 bases and J 10 bases, with 10 bases left between them.

The chain combines TRBV24-1 with TRBJ1-2, with a tentative D call TRBD1 (6 bases). Trimming cost V 3 bases and J 6 bases, with 22 bases left between them. There are 17 residues in the CDR3. Germline lookup yields CDR1 KGHDR and CDR2 SFDVKD. CDR3 nucleotide sequence: TGTGCCACCAGTGATAACCAGGGGAAGAAGGGGAGGGATGGCTACACCTTC. This codes for CATSDNQGKKGRDGYTF.

The chain couples TRBV19 to TRBJ2-1; tentative D call: TRBD2 (5 bases). The CDR3 is 13 amino acids. Germline V gene lookup returns CDR1 LNHDA and CDR2 SQIVND (reference sequence). V was clipped by 6 bases and J by 7 bases, with 13 bases between them. CDR3 nucleotide sequence: TGTGCCAGTAGCGCCCCGGGGTGGAATGAGCAGTTCTTC. Translating it yields CASSAPGWNEQFF.